Shown below are 8 T cell receptor beta chains from a single sample sequenced in a study of post-analysis software for immune sequencing data. Incorporated into the TCR beta cDNA libraries were unique molecular identifiers, which served to reduce PCR and sequencing biases. Using its own MiXCR run on the PCR reads, TCRdb lists one record per CDR3 protein. This table has about 200,000 distinct CDR3 sequences, approximately 29% appearing once. Broader study findings: With TRBV5-6, TRBV5-1 and TRBV20-1 included, about five TRBV segments were more frequent in patients than in controls.

Their cognate antigens are unknown. Material: blood. The source is a girl under 18 with multiple sclerosis.

This clonotype was seen at least ten times. This chain joins TRBV12-3 or TRBV12-4 and TRBJ2-1; possibly TRBD1 or TRBD2 for D (5 bases each). Trimming removed 5 bases at V and 9 bases at J, with 20 bases between. This CDR3 spans 15 amino acids. The CDR3 here is CASSPGPRGRGEQFF. The DNA for the CDR3 is TGTGCCAGCAGTCCCGGACCCCGGGGCCGTGGTGAGCAGTTCTTC.

Comment on this clonotype: Germline is not matched at one junction end, which may reflect a read error. The V call is TRBV7-9, the J call TRBJ1-2; D is uncertain. This CDR3 contains 15 residues. The germline V gene has CDR1 SEHNR and CDR2 FQNEAQ (reference sequence). This CDR3 is CTSSFYGREDYGYTF. CDR3 nucleotides: TGTACCAGCAGCTTCTACGGGCGGGAGGACTATGGCTACACCTTC.

A single count supports this clonotype. V gene TRBV5-1 combines with J gene TRBJ1-1; a possible D gene is TRBD1 (5 bases). The ends were cut back, 0 bases at V and 6 bases at J, with 15 bases in the middle. From germline, CDR1 is SGHRS and CDR2 YFSETQ. This CDR3 region has 15 residues. In DNA, the CDR3 is TGCGCCAGCAGCTTGGGGGGCAGAAGGATCGCTGAAGCTTTCTTT. This translates into CASSLGGRRIAEAFF.

The J gene is TRBJ1-1, the V gene TRBV7-9, with D possibly TRBD1 on 5 matching bases. Between the trimmed V and J ends, which lost 4 bases and 3 bases, there was a span of 12 bases. Germline values: CDR1 SEHNR, CDR2 FQNEAQ (reference sequence). This CDR3 contains 14 residues. The chain's CDR3 is CASSSDSGDTEAFF. For the CDR3, the DNA is TGTGCCAGCAGCTCCGACTCGGGGGACACTGAAGCTTTCTTT.

This clonotype was seen ten or more times. The V and J genes are TRBV15 and TRBJ2-4; 8 bases match TRBD1. The J segment lost 1 base and the V segment lost 5 bases, leaving 13 bases of the junction unmatched. Germline V gene sequence: CDR1 LNHNV, CDR2 YYDKDF (reference sequence). The CDR3 covers 18 residues. In nucleotides, the CDR3 is TGTGCCACCAGCGGACAGGGCGCACTCCGTGCGGCCAAAAACATTCAGTACTTC. Translated: CATSGQGALRAAKNIQYF.

The table lists this clonotype with many counts. V usage is TRBV10-1 and J usage is TRBJ2-1; TRBD2 matches at 7 bases. J gave up 4 bases and V 10 bases, and 16 bases lay outside the gene matches. The CDR3 contains 16 residues. Germline assignment: CDR1 WNHNN and CDR2 SYGVQD (reference sequence). The CDR3 DNA follows: TGCGCCACCCCTCCCCCGGGGCGGGGGAAATACAATGAGCAGTTCTTC. Translated: CATPPPGRGKYNEQFF.

Concerning this clonotype: A much larger clone differs by one base, so this may be a read error. J is TRBJ2-1 and V is TRBV6-2 or TRBV6-3, with 11 bases aligning to TRBD2. CDR1 is MNHEY, CDR2 SVGEGT, per germline. V shed 2 bases, J shed 9 bases, and the junction held 9 bases outside the gene matches. This CDR3 region has 16 residues. DNA for the CDR3: TGTGCCAGCAGTTACGGTGTACTAGCGGGAGTGGGTGAGCAGTTCTTC. Translation gives CASSYGVLAGVGEQFF.

Turning to this clonotype: A clone one base away is much larger, so this may be a read error. The CDR3 end shows no conserved phenylalanine or tryptophan, and so a read error is likely. J is TRBJ2-1 and V is TRBV5-5, with TRBD1 matching over 8 bases. CDR3 length: 15 residues. Per germline, CDR1 SGHKS and CDR2 YYEKEE (reference sequence). Germline trimming cut 0 bases from V and 3 bases from J; bases unmatched to any gene: 2. The CDR3 DNA reads as TGTGCCAGCAGCTTGGTTACAGGGGGCTACAATGAGCAGTTCTTA. Amino acids: CASSLVTGGYNEQFL.